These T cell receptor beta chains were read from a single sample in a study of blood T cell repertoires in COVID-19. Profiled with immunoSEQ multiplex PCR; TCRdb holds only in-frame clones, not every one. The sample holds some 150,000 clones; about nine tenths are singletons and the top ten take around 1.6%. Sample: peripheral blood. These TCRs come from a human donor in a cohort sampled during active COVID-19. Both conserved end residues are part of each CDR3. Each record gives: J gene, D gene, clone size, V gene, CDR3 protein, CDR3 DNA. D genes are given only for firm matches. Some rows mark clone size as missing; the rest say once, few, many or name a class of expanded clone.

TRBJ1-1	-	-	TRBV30	CAWSGTGNTEAFF	TGTGCCTGGAGTGGAACAGGGAACACTGAAGCTTTCTTT
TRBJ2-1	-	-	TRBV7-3	CASSPRDRNEQFF	TGTGCCAGCAGCCCCCGAGATCGCAATGAGCAGTTCTTC
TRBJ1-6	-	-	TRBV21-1	CASISWGRTFYNSPLHF	TGTGCCAGCATCTCATGGGGCAGGACCTTCTATAATTCACCCCTCCACTTT
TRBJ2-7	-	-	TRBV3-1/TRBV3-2	CASSQVGLSYEQYF	TGTGCCAGCAGCCAAGTGGGGCTCTCCTACGAGCAGTACTTC
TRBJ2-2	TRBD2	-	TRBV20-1	CSASRLAGSNTGELFF	TGCAGTGCTAGTAGGCTAGCGGGCTCGAACACCGGGGAGCTGTTTTTT
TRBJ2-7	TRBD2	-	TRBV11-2	CASSGLRRGGGYEQYF	TGTGCCAGCAGCGGCCTTCGTCGCGGGGGGGGCTACGAGCAGTACTTC
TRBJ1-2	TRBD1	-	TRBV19	CASHRDRGIYGYTF	TGTGCCAGCCACCGGGACAGGGGAATCTATGGCTACACCTTC
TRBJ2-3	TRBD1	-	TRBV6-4	CASSDQTGGTDTQYF	TGTGCCAGCAGTGACCAGACAGGGGGCACAGATACGCAGTATTTT
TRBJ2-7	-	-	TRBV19	CASSITGSNYEQYF	TGTGCCAGTAGTATAACGGGATCGAACTACGAGCAGTACTTC
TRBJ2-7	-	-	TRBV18	CASSPIQGHYEQYF	TGTGCCAGCTCACCGATACAGGGACACTACGAGCAGTACTTC
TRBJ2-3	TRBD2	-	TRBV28	CASSFLSGGGTSTDTQYF	TGTGCCAGCAGTTTCCTCTCGGGCGGGGGGACTAGCACAGATACGCAGTATTTT
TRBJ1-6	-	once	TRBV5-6	CASSLGDINSPLHF	TGTGCCAGCAGCCTTGGGGACATTAATTCACCCCTCCACTTT
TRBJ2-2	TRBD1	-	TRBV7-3	CASSPFGQGADTGELFF	TGTGCCAGCAGCCCCTTCGGACAGGGGGCCGACACCGGGGAGCTGTTTTTT
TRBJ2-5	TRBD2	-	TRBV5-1	CASSLAGGSQETQYF	TGCGCCAGCAGCTTGGCGGGGGGGTCTCAAGAGACCCAGTACTTC
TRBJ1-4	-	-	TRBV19	CASSTTQEKLFF	TGTGCCAGTAGTACCACACAAGAAAAACTGTTTTTT
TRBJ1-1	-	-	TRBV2	CASIHPQGVEAFF	TGTGCCAGCATACACCCACAGGGAGTCGAAGCTTTCTTT
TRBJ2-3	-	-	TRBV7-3	CASSPGVSSGTDTQYF	TGTGCCAGCAGCCCGGGGGTGTCTAGCGGCACAGATACGCAGTATTTT
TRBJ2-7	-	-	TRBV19	CASSWGGSSYEQYF	TGTGCCAGTAGTTGGGGGGGCTCCTCCTACGAGCAGTACTTC
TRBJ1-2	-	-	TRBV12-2	CASRDWNYGYTF	TGTGCAAGTCGCGACTGGAACTATGGCTACACCTTC
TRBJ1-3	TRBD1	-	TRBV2	CASSQGGEGNTIYF	TGTGCCAGCAGCCAAGGGGGCGAAGGAAACACCATATATTTT
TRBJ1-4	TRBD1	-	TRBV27	CASSGTVNEKLFF	TGTGCCAGCAGTGGGACAGTTAATGAAAAACTGTTTTTT
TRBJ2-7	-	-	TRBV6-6	CASRPGQSSYEQYF	TGTGCCAGCAGACCCGGACAGTCCTCCTACGAGCAGTACTTC
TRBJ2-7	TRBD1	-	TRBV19	CASSITGTGNEQYF	TGTGCCAGTAGTATCACCGGGACAGGGAACGAGCAGTACTTC
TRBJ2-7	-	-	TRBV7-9	CASSKGPGEGIYEQYF	TGTGCCAGCAGCAAGGGGCCAGGGGAGGGGATTTACGAGCAGTACTTC
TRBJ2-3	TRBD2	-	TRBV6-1	CASSEALAGGSTDTQYF	TGTGCCAGCAGTGAAGCCCTAGCGGGGGGTAGCACAGATACGCAGTATTTT
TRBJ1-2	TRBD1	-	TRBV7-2	CASSMGTANYGYTF	TGTGCCAGCAGCATGGGGACAGCCAACTATGGCTACACCTTC
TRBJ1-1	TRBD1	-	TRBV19	CASRLTGGNTEAFF	TGTGCCAGTAGGCTGACAGGGGGCAACACTGAAGCTTTCTTT
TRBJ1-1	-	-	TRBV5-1	CASSLETAKNTEAFF	TGCGCCAGCAGCTTGGAGACAGCGAAGAACACTGAAGCTTTCTTT
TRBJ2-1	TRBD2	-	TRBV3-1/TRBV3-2	CASSLLGTSGGYNEQFF	TGTGCCAGCAGCCTTCTTGGGACTAGCGGGGGGTACAATGAGCAGTTCTTC
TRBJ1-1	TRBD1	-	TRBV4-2	CASSQERDSENTEAFF	TGTGCCAGCAGCCAAGAAAGGGACAGCGAGAACACTGAAGCTTTCTTT
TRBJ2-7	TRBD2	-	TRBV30	CAWSVGLAYEQYF	TGTGCCTGGAGTGTGGGACTAGCCTACGAGCAGTACTTC
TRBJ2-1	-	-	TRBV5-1	CASRWTVGFNEQFF	TGCGCCAGCAGGTGGACTGTAGGATTCAATGAGCAGTTCTTC
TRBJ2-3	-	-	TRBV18	CASSPVVSTDTQYF	TGTGCCAGCTCACCAGTCGTTAGCACAGATACGCAGTATTTT
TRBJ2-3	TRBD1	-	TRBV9	CASSVGGGAVPDTQYF	TGTGCCAGCAGCGTAGGAGGGGGCGCCGTCCCAGATACGCAGTATTTT
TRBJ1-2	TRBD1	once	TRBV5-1	CASSRPGQGGGYTF	TGCGCCAGCAGCAGGCCGGGACAGGGCGGGGGCTACACCTTC
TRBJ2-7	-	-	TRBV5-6	CASSAKLAEQYF	TGTGCCAGCAGCGCCAAACTAGCCGAGCAGTACTTC
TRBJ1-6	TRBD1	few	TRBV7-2	CASSLRQGDSPLHF	TGTGCCAGCAGCTTAAGACAGGGGGATTCACCCCTCCACTTT
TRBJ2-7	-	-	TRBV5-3	CARSFGVKSYEQYF	TGTGCCAGAAGCTTCGGGGTGAAGTCCTACGAGCAGTACTTC
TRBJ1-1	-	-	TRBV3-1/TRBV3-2	CASSHLPVTGNTEAFF	TGTGCCAGCAGCCACCTCCCCGTGACGGGTAACACTGAAGCTTTCTTT
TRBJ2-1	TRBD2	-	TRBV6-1	CASSGLAGALSSYNEQFF	TGTGCCAGCAGTGGACTAGCGGGGGCCCTTAGCTCCTACAATGAGCAGTTCTTC
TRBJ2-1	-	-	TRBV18	CASSLQREEQFF	TGTGCCAGCTCACTACAGAGGGAGGAGCAGTTCTTC
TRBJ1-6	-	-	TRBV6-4	CASSDSPGDSPLHF	TGTGCCAGCAGTGACTCCCCAGGGGATTCACCCCTCCACTTT
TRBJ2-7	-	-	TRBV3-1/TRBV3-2	CASSQDLARTYEQYF	TGTGCCAGCAGCCAAGATTTAGCCCGTACCTACGAGCAGTACTTC
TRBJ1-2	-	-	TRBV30	CAWRGHKSTDGYTF	TGTGCCTGGAGGGGACACAAAAGTACGGATGGCTACACCTTC
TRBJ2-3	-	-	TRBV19	CASSERNTDTQYF	TGTGCCAGTAGCGAGAGGAACACAGATACGCAGTATTTT
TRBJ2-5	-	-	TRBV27	CASSTRFYETQYF	TGTGCCAGTTCGACCAGGTTTTACGAGACCCAGTACTTC
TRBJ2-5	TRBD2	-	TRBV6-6	CASSLGLAGGSGETQYF	TGTGCCAGCAGTCTGGGACTAGCGGGGGGATCTGGAGAGACCCAGTACTTC